These T cell receptor beta chains were read from a single sample in a study of cytomegalovirus exposure and HLA in healthy donors. Only in-frame clones appear in the TCRdb table, and some are missing; sequencing was by immunoSEQ multiplex PCR. The sample contains roughly 160,000 clones, roughly 80% of which appear only once. Material: PBMCs. All receptors come from a male donor in good health and CMV-seronegative. The CDR3 runs from the conserved cysteine through the conserved F or W. A D gene is named only where the DNA matches it firmly. Size is stated for part of the rows, as once, few or many counts, or as a class when the clone is expanded.

v_call: TRBV6-1; j_call: TRBJ1-1; d_call: .; clone_size: few; cdr3_aa: CASSEGPGLNTEAFF; cdr3_nt: TGTGCCAGCAGTGAAGGCCCAGGGTTGAACACTGAAGCTTTCTTT
v_call: TRBV5-4; j_call: TRBJ1-2; d_call: .; clone_size: .; cdr3_aa: CASSLIPTNPNYGYTF; cdr3_nt: TGTGCCAGCAGCCTTATCCCGACTAACCCGAACTATGGCTACACCTTC
v_call: TRBV6-6; j_call: TRBJ2-7; d_call: TRBD1; clone_size: .; cdr3_aa: CASGQGYEQYF; cdr3_nt: TGTGCCAGCGGACAGGGCTACGAGCAGTACTTC
v_call: TRBV30; j_call: TRBJ2-7; d_call: TRBD2; clone_size: .; cdr3_aa: CAWSVTSGWGEQYF; cdr3_nt: TGTGCCTGGAGTGTGACTAGCGGCTGGGGGGAGCAGTACTTC
v_call: TRBV6-5; j_call: TRBJ2-6; d_call: .; clone_size: .; cdr3_aa: CASSLRGSGANVLTF; cdr3_nt: TGTGCCAGCAGCTTACGGGGCTCTGGGGCCAACGTCCTGACTTTC
v_call: TRBV11-3; j_call: TRBJ2-7; d_call: TRBD1; clone_size: .; cdr3_aa: CASSLGQDYEQYF; cdr3_nt: TGTGCCAGCAGCCTCGGACAGGACTACGAGCAGTACTTC
v_call: TRBV27; j_call: TRBJ1-1; d_call: .; clone_size: .; cdr3_aa: CASSLRRLNTEAFF; cdr3_nt: TGTGCCAGCAGTTTACGCAGGCTGAACACTGAAGCTTTCTTT
v_call: TRBV6-5; j_call: TRBJ2-7; d_call: TRBD1; clone_size: .; cdr3_aa: CASSQTGQGSYEQYF; cdr3_nt: TGTGCCAGCAGTCAAACTGGACAGGGCTCCTACGAGCAGTACTTC
v_call: TRBV6-1; j_call: TRBJ2-7; d_call: .; clone_size: .; cdr3_aa: CASSSEPDEQYF; cdr3_nt: TGTGCCAGCAGTTCCGAGCCGGACGAGCAGTACTTC
v_call: TRBV7-9; j_call: TRBJ1-2; d_call: .; clone_size: .; cdr3_aa: CASSFVGGDYYGYTF; cdr3_nt: TGTGCCAGCAGCTTCGTGGGAGGGGATTACTATGGCTACACCTTC
v_call: TRBV9; j_call: TRBJ2-2; d_call: .; clone_size: .; cdr3_aa: CASSPLDSYTGELFF; cdr3_nt: TGTGCCAGCAGCCCCTTGGACTCTTACACCGGGGAGCTGTTTTTT
v_call: TRBV19; j_call: TRBJ2-2; d_call: TRBD1; clone_size: .; cdr3_aa: CASSIGQGATGELFF; cdr3_nt: TGTGCCAGTAGTATCGGACAGGGGGCCACCGGGGAGCTGTTTTTT
v_call: TRBV5-6; j_call: TRBJ2-5; d_call: .; clone_size: .; cdr3_aa: CASSWGLGGETQYF; cdr3_nt: TGTGCCAGCAGCTGGGGACTTGGGGGGGAGACCCAGTACTTC
v_call: TRBV5-6; j_call: TRBJ2-7; d_call: TRBD1; clone_size: .; cdr3_aa: CASTRLRGPSYEQYF; cdr3_nt: TGTGCCAGCACCCGCCTCAGGGGGCCGTCCTACGAGCAGTACTTC
v_call: TRBV27; j_call: TRBJ2-7; d_call: TRBD1; clone_size: .; cdr3_aa: CASSRRDRDVEQYF; cdr3_nt: TGTGCCAGCAGCCGCCGGGACAGGGACGTGGAGCAGTACTTC
v_call: TRBV7-6; j_call: TRBJ1-5; d_call: TRBD1; clone_size: .; cdr3_aa: CASSLRTGDSNQPQHF; cdr3_nt: TGTGCCAGCAGCTTAAGGACAGGGGACAGCAATCAGCCCCAGCATTTT
v_call: TRBV14; j_call: TRBJ2-3; d_call: TRBD1; clone_size: .; cdr3_aa: CASSQDYGTGYTDTQYF; cdr3_nt: TGTGCCAGCAGCCAAGATTACGGGACAGGGTATACAGATACGCAGTATTTT
v_call: TRBV6-5; j_call: TRBJ1-5; d_call: TRBD1; clone_size: .; cdr3_aa: CASSDTGGNQPQHF; cdr3_nt: TGTGCCAGCAGTGACACAGGGGGCAATCAGCCCCAGCATTTT
v_call: TRBV2; j_call: TRBJ1-5; d_call: TRBD1; clone_size: .; cdr3_aa: CASSSQGANQPQHF; cdr3_nt: TGTGCCAGCAGCTCACAGGGGGCCAATCAGCCCCAGCATTTT
v_call: TRBV25-1; j_call: TRBJ1-1; d_call: .; clone_size: .; cdr3_aa: CASRGDGGTKAFF; cdr3_nt: TGTGCCAGCAGGGGGGACGGGGGGACAAAAGCTTTCTTT
v_call: TRBV18; j_call: TRBJ2-7; d_call: .; clone_size: .; cdr3_aa: CASSPPPSYEQYF; cdr3_nt: TGTGCCAGCTCACCACCCCCCAGCTACGAGCAGTACTTC
v_call: TRBV9; j_call: TRBJ1-5; d_call: TRBD1; clone_size: few; cdr3_aa: CASSWGTGDGQPQHF; cdr3_nt: TGTGCCAGCAGTTGGGGGACAGGAGACGGGCAGCCCCAGCATTTT
v_call: TRBV6-6; j_call: TRBJ1-2; d_call: .; clone_size: .; cdr3_aa: CASSDRITDGDGYTF; cdr3_nt: TGTGCCAGCAGTGACAGGATAACCGACGGTGATGGCTACACCTTC
v_call: TRBV5-1; j_call: TRBJ2-5; d_call: TRBD2; clone_size: .; cdr3_aa: CASSSISGGETQYF; cdr3_nt: TGCGCCAGCAGCTCCATTAGCGGGGGAGAGACCCAGTACTTC
v_call: TRBV7-9; j_call: TRBJ1-1; d_call: TRBD1; clone_size: .; cdr3_aa: CSSSLARQGPTEAFF; cdr3_nt: TGTTCCAGCAGCTTAGCCCGACAGGGGCCCACTGAAGCTTTCTTT
v_call: TRBV18; j_call: TRBJ2-5; d_call: TRBD1; clone_size: .; cdr3_aa: CASSPGTDQETQYF; cdr3_nt: TGTGCCAGCTCACCGGGGACAGACCAAGAGACCCAGTACTTC
v_call: TRBV7-2; j_call: TRBJ1-2; d_call: TRBD1; clone_size: .; cdr3_aa: CASSTRTGGDGYTF; cdr3_nt: TGTGCCAGCAGCACGCGGACAGGGGGGGATGGCTACACCTTC
v_call: TRBV4-1; j_call: TRBJ1-1; d_call: .; clone_size: .; cdr3_aa: CASSPPRGAGGRPGEAFF; cdr3_nt: TGCGCCAGCAGCCCCCCCCGCGGTGCGGGAGGCCGGCCGGGTGAAGCTTTCTTT
v_call: TRBV18; j_call: TRBJ2-1; d_call: TRBD2; clone_size: .; cdr3_aa: CASSPLAGGYNEQFF; cdr3_nt: TGTGCCAGCTCACCGTTAGCGGGGGGCTACAATGAGCAGTTCTTC
v_call: TRBV4-1; j_call: TRBJ2-5; d_call: TRBD1; clone_size: .; cdr3_aa: CASSARQGGAETQYF; cdr3_nt: TGCGCCAGCAGCGCCCGACAGGGGGGGGCAGAGACCCAGTACTTC
v_call: TRBV19; j_call: TRBJ2-1; d_call: TRBD2; clone_size: once; cdr3_aa: CASSIPLAGGMFF; cdr3_nt: TGTGCCAGTAGTATCCCTCTAGCGGGGGGCATGTTCTTC
v_call: TRBV6-5; j_call: TRBJ1-1; d_call: TRBD1; clone_size: .; cdr3_aa: CASTPTGPNTEAFF; cdr3_nt: TGTGCCAGCACCCCGACAGGGCCGAACACTGAAGCTTTCTTT
v_call: TRBV18; j_call: TRBJ1-1; d_call: .; clone_size: .; cdr3_aa: CASSPQGSTEAFF; cdr3_nt: TGTGCCAGCTCACCCCAGGGTAGCACTGAAGCTTTCTTT
v_call: TRBV19; j_call: TRBJ1-1; d_call: .; clone_size: .; cdr3_aa: CASREGGIRVRTEAFF; cdr3_nt: TGTGCCAGTAGAGAGGGGGGGATCAGGGTTCGTACTGAAGCTTTCTTT
v_call: TRBV6-1; j_call: TRBJ2-2; d_call: .; clone_size: few; cdr3_aa: CASSSLGTGELFF; cdr3_nt: TGTGCCAGCAGTTCCCTAGGCACCGGGGAGCTGTTTTTT
v_call: TRBV2; j_call: TRBJ1-1; d_call: .; clone_size: few; cdr3_aa: CASNFQTANTEAFF; cdr3_nt: TGTGCCAGCAACTTCCAGACAGCGAACACTGAAGCTTTCTTT
v_call: TRBV5-1; j_call: TRBJ2-7; d_call: TRBD2; clone_size: .; cdr3_aa: CASSSLAGPTYEQYF; cdr3_nt: TGCGCCAGCAGTAGCCTAGCGGGTCCCACCTACGAGCAGTACTTC
v_call: TRBV27; j_call: TRBJ1-6; d_call: .; clone_size: once; cdr3_aa: CASSLTGGNSPLHF; cdr3_nt: TGTGCCAGCAGTCTAACAGGTGGGAACTCACCCCTCCACTTT
v_call: TRBV6-5; j_call: TRBJ1-1; d_call: .; clone_size: .; cdr3_aa: CASQDRSTEAFF; cdr3_nt: TGTGCCAGCCAGGACAGATCCACTGAAGCTTTCTTT
v_call: TRBV5-4; j_call: TRBJ2-7; d_call: TRBD1; clone_size: .; cdr3_aa: CASSLTLTGGEQYF; cdr3_nt: TGTGCCAGCAGCTTGACCCTCACAGGGGGTGAGCAGTACTTC
v_call: TRBV19; j_call: TRBJ2-3; d_call: .; clone_size: .; cdr3_aa: CASSINAGSTDTQYF; cdr3_nt: TGTGCCAGTAGTATAAATGCGGGGAGCACAGATACGCAGTATTTT
v_call: TRBV11-3; j_call: TRBJ2-1; d_call: .; clone_size: once; cdr3_aa: CASSLSVGSYNEQFF; cdr3_nt: TGTGCCAGCAGCTTATCGGTCGGCTCCTACAATGAGCAGTTCTTC
v_call: TRBV5-1; j_call: TRBJ1-2; d_call: TRBD1; clone_size: .; cdr3_aa: CASSLGDRGYGYTF; cdr3_nt: TGCGCCAGCAGCTTGGGGGACAGGGGATACGGCTACACCTTC
v_call: TRBV19; j_call: TRBJ1-5; d_call: TRBD1; clone_size: .; cdr3_aa: CASSMRRDRGVDQPQHF; cdr3_nt: TGTGCCAGTAGTATGAGGCGGGACAGGGGAGTGGATCAGCCCCAGCATTTT
v_call: TRBV5-1; j_call: TRBJ1-4; d_call: .; clone_size: .; cdr3_aa: CASSLEAANLNEKLFF; cdr3_nt: TGCGCCAGCAGCTTGGAAGCTGCAAACCTTAATGAAAAACTGTTTTTT
v_call: TRBV15; j_call: TRBJ1-3; d_call: .; clone_size: .; cdr3_aa: CATSREQFSGNTIYF; cdr3_nt: TGTGCCACCAGCAGAGAACAGTTCTCTGGAAACACCATATATTTT
v_call: TRBV6-5; j_call: TRBJ2-1; d_call: TRBD1; clone_size: .; cdr3_aa: CASSGDRYEQFF; cdr3_nt: TGTGCCAGCAGTGGGGACAGGTATGAGCAGTTCTTC
v_call: TRBV6-5; j_call: TRBJ2-7; d_call: .; clone_size: few; cdr3_aa: CASRDWGYEQYF; cdr3_nt: TGTGCCAGCAGGGACTGGGGCTACGAGCAGTACTTC
v_call: TRBV13; j_call: TRBJ1-1; d_call: TRBD1; clone_size: .; cdr3_aa: CASRAGGLEAFF; cdr3_nt: TGTGCCAGCAGGGCAGGGGGCTTGGAAGCTTTCTTT
v_call: TRBV11-2; j_call: TRBJ2-1; d_call: TRBD2; clone_size: .; cdr3_aa: CASSPGTGGNEQFF; cdr3_nt: TGTGCCAGCAGCCCTGGGACGGGAGGGAATGAGCAGTTCTTC
v_call: TRBV4-2; j_call: TRBJ1-6; d_call: .; clone_size: .; cdr3_aa: CASSQDENNSPLHF; cdr3_nt: TGTGCCAGCAGCCAAGACGAGAATAATTCACCCCTCCACTTT
v_call: TRBV5-6; j_call: TRBJ1-4; d_call: TRBD1; clone_size: .; cdr3_aa: CASSSPGGQGEKLFF; cdr3_nt: TGTGCCAGCAGCTCTCCAGGGGGACAGGGTGAAAAACTGTTTTTT
v_call: TRBV6-6; j_call: TRBJ2-3; d_call: TRBD1; clone_size: few; cdr3_aa: CASSYGTGVPDTQYF; cdr3_nt: TGTGCCAGCAGTTACGGGACAGGGGTCCCAGATACGCAGTATTTT
v_call: TRBV6-5; j_call: TRBJ2-5; d_call: TRBD2; clone_size: .; cdr3_aa: CASSYPGGANQETQYF; cdr3_nt: TGTGCCAGCAGTTACCCCGGGGGGGCCAACCAAGAGACCCAGTACTTC
v_call: TRBV6-5; j_call: TRBJ1-6; d_call: .; clone_size: .; cdr3_aa: CASSSDRGAPLHF; cdr3_nt: TGTGCCAGCAGCTCCGACCGGGGGGCACCCCTCCACTTT
v_call: TRBV6-1; j_call: TRBJ2-5; d_call: .; clone_size: few; cdr3_aa: CASSGGAAGWTQYF; cdr3_nt: TGTGCCAGCAGTGGTGGGGCCGCTGGGTGGACCCAGTACTTC
v_call: TRBV7-9; j_call: TRBJ2-5; d_call: .; clone_size: few; cdr3_aa: CASSPRWLTEQETQYF; cdr3_nt: TGTGCCAGCAGCCCCCGATGGCTGACAGAGCAAGAGACCCAGTACTTC
v_call: TRBV7-2; j_call: TRBJ2-7; d_call: TRBD1; clone_size: .; cdr3_aa: CASSLAGTGSYEQYF; cdr3_nt: TGTGCCAGCAGCCTCGCCGGGACAGGGAGCTACGAGCAGTACTTC
v_call: TRBV7-2; j_call: TRBJ1-6; d_call: .; clone_size: .; cdr3_aa: CASRRGGADSPLHF; cdr3_nt: TGTGCCAGCAGGCGGGGGGGGGCTGATTCACCCCTCCACTTT
v_call: TRBV2; j_call: TRBJ2-2; d_call: .; clone_size: once; cdr3_aa: CASTGTHTGELFF; cdr3_nt: TGTGCCAGCACCGGGACACACACCGGGGAGCTGTTTTTT